This T cell receptor (beta chain) emerged from a study of T cell changes during pregnancy in multiple sclerosis. Germline CDR1 and CDR2: SGHTA and FQGNSA. The V gene end was trimmed by 2 bases and the J gene end by 5 bases; junction bases not matched to a gene: 3. This CDR3 spans 14 amino acids. This table comes from immunoSEQ multiplex PCR, and its TCRdb copy is limited to in-frame clones, with some not included. The table records about 62,000 clones, 92% of them present only once. The chain recombines TRBV7-2 with TRBJ2-7; 10 bases line up with TRBD2. This clonotype was obtained from a female donor in good health, enrolled as a control in a pregnancy study. Sequencing used peripheral blood, obtained in the second trimester of pregnancy. The CDR3 loop is CASSLQREGHEQYF. The CDR3 bases are TGTGCCAGCAGCTTACAGCGGGAGGGACACGAGCAGTACTTC.